The 4 T cell receptor beta chains below all came from one sample that was sequenced in a study of technical replicates of blood from a few donors. Repertoires were generated with immunoSEQ multiplex PCR, while TCRdb's copy carries only in-frame clones and drops some. Of around 98,000 clones in the sample, approximately 95% were seen once. The sequenced sample was T cells isolated from PBMCs. These receptors were obtained from a human donor in good health.

V usage is TRBV5-1 and J usage is TRBJ2-5; 9 bases map to TRBD2. V lost 4 bases, J lost 5 bases, and 9 bases stayed unmatched. This CDR3 comprises 15 residues. Germline CDR1 is SGHRS and CDR2 is YFSETQ. For the CDR3, the DNA is TGCGCCAGCAGCGAAGCGCCAACTAGCGGGGAGACCCAGTACTTC. Protein product: CASSEAPTSGETQYF.

The chain has TRBV5-4 and TRBJ2-7, with 7 bases that match TRBD2. The CDR3 length is 17 residues. Trimming took 0 bases from V and 5 from J; bases not matched to a gene: 14. Germline CDR1 is SGHNT and CDR2 is YYREEE (reference sequence). The CDR3 reads CASSLAWRGTGINEQYF. CDR3 nucleotides: TGTGCCAGCAGCTTGGCCTGGCGGGGGACGGGTATCAACGAGCAGTACTTC. Full variable domain (missing parts from reference TRBV5-4 and TRBJ2-7): ETGVTQSPTHLIKTRGQQVTLRCSSQSGHNTVSWYQQALGQGPQFIFQYYREEENGRGNFPPRFSGLQFPNYSSELNVNALELDDSALYLCASSLAWRGTGINEQYFGPGTRLTVT.

This chain connects TRBV5-1 to TRBJ2-2; 8 bases map to TRBD1. In germline, CDR1 is SGHRS, CDR2 YFSETQ. The CDR3 spans 15 residues. V lost 1 base and J lost 5; bases outside the gene matches: 4. Here the CDR3 DNA reads TGCGCCAGCAGCTTGCCTCAGGGGGCAACCGGGGAGCTGTTTTTT. Its protein is CASSLPQGATGELFF.

The chain couples TRBV6-1 to TRBJ1-5; D is unclear. Germline V gene sequence: CDR1 MNHNS, CDR2 SASEGT. The CDR3 length is 13 residues. Trimming pared 4 bases from V and 5 bases from J, leaving 9 bases between. The CDR3 protein is CASSGGRYQPQHF. The CDR3 region has the DNA TGTGCCAGCAGTGGAGGCAGATATCAGCCCCAGCATTTT.